The 26 T cell receptor beta chains in this list originate from one sample, sequenced in a study of blood T cell repertoires in COVID-19. Profiled with immunoSEQ multiplex PCR; TCRdb holds only in-frame clones, not every one. This table holds 100,000 to 150,000 clones, 87% found once. Sequences were obtained from peripheral blood. The receptors were sampled from a man in his fifties or sixties with active COVID-19.

The CDR3 sequence is CASSPATGVNSPLHF. The CDR3 DNA reads TGTGCCAGCTCACCCGCGACAGGGGTCAATTCACCCCTCCACTTT. V is TRBV18 and J is TRBJ1-6; 8 bases line up with TRBD1. CDR1 and CDR2 (germline): KGHSH, LQKENI. This CDR3 is 15 amino acids long. J gave up 7 bases and V 3 bases, and 5 bases lay outside the gene matches. Full variable domain (outside the CDR3, taken from reference TRBV18 and TRBJ1-6): NAGVMQNPRHLVRRRGQEARLRCSPMKGHSHVYWYRQLPEEGLKFMVYLQKENIIDESGMPKERFSAEFPKEGPSILRIQQVVRGDSAAYFCASSPATGVNSPLHFGNGTRLTVT.

The J gene is TRBJ1-4, the V gene TRBV30; D is unresolved. Germline V CDR1 and CDR2: GTSNPN, SVGIG (reference sequence). The CDR3 has 14 amino acids. The V gene lost 1 base and the J gene lost 3 bases, with 9 bases spanning the gap. The CDR3 region is CAWSARVSNEKLFF. Written as DNA, the CDR3 is TGTGCCTGGAGTGCCCGGGTCTCTAATGAAAAACTGTTTTTT. Based on the CDR3 plus reference TRBV30 and TRBJ1-4, the full variable domain is SQTIHQWPATLVQPVGSPLSLECTVEGTSNPNLYWYRQAAGRGLQLLFYSVGIGQISSEVPQNLSASRPQDRQFILSSKKLLLSDSGFYLCAWSARVSNEKLFFGSGTQLSVL.

This chain links TRBV5-6 with TRBJ2-7; 11 nucleotides line up with TRBD1. This CDR3 comprises 15 residues. The V gene's germline CDR1 is SGHDT and CDR2 YYEEEE. V lost 4 bases, J lost 0 bases, and 3 bases stayed unmatched. CDR3 amino acids: CASSPGQGGSYEQYF. CDR3 in DNA: TGTGCCAGCAGCCCGGGACAGGGGGGCTCCTACGAGCAGTACTTC.

This clone appeared a single time. The genes are TRBV6-5 and TRBJ1-2; 7 bases agree with TRBD1. Trimming at V came to 5 bases and at J to 7 bases, leaving 10 bases not matched to a gene. The CDR3 has 14 amino acids. Germline V gene sequence: CDR1 MNHEY, CDR2 SVGAGI. The DNA of the CDR3 is TGTGCCAGCAGTAAGCTACATGACAGGGCTGGCTACACCTTC. As protein: CASSKLHDRAGYTF.

Here the CDR3 DNA reads TGTGCCAGCAGCTTAGCCCCGAGGGGGAGAGATGGCTACACCTTC. This sequence encodes CASSLAPRGRDGYTF. The V call is TRBV7-2, the J call TRBJ1-2; D might be TRBD1 (6 bases). The CDR3 is 15 residues long. The V end lost 0 bases, the J end lost 6 bases, and 14 bases lay between the germline ends. Germline lookup yields CDR1 SGHTA and CDR2 FQGNSA. Full variable domain (rest looked up from reference TRBV7-2 and TRBJ1-2): GAGVSQSPSNKVTEKGKDVELRCDPISGHTALYWYRQSLGQGLEFLIYFQGNSAPDKSGLPSDRFSAERTGGSVSTLTIQRTQQEDSAVYLCASSLAPRGRDGYTFGSGTRLTVV.

The chain has TRBV7-2 and TRBJ2-5; D unclear. CDR3 length: 13 residues. Germline V gene sequence: CDR1 SGHTA, CDR2 FQGNSA. The V end lost 4 bases, the J end lost 4 bases, and 10 bases lay between the germline ends. Here the CDR3 reads CASSSPLRETQYF. CDR3 DNA: TGTGCCAGCAGCTCCCCGTTGAGAGAGACCCAGTACTTC.

The sample holds a few counts of this clone. V is TRBV7-2 and J is TRBJ1-4; no clear D gene. In germline, CDR1 is SGHTA, CDR2 FQGNSA. The CDR3 totals 13 residues. V was shortened by 5 bases and J by 7 bases, with 11 bases between the two germline ends. The CDR3 sequence: CASSPRVTEKLFF. The CDR3 bases are TGTGCCAGCAGCCCGAGGGTGACTGAAAAACTGTTTTTT.

This chain connects TRBV11-3 to TRBJ2-1; D is possibly TRBD2 (5 bases). The V end was cut by 1 base, the J end by 1 base, with 5 bases between. The CDR3 spans 14 residues. Germline CDR1 is SGHNT and CDR2 is YENEEA. In DNA form, the CDR3 reads TGTGCCAGCAGCTTAGGGGAGTCCTACAATGAGCAGTTCTTC. Its translation is CASSLGESYNEQFF.

V gene TRBV5-1 combines with J gene TRBJ2-3, with D perhaps matching TRBD2 (6 bases). The germline CDR1 and CDR2 sequences are SGHRS and YFSETQ. This CDR3 has 14 amino acids. Trimming shortened V by 6 bases and J by 5 bases, and 16 bases separated the two germline ends. CDR3 amino acids: CASTEGSGVDTQYF. CDR3 bases: TGCGCCAGCACGGAGGGGTCCGGTGTAGATACGCAGTATTTT.

The chain carries TRBV2 and TRBJ2-5; 8 bases are a match to TRBD2. J was trimmed by 5 bases and V by 8 bases; bases with no gene match: 16. Germline V gives CDR1 SNHLY, CDR2 FYNNEI. The CDR3 consists of 16 residues. CDR3 in amino acids: CASQVERGGPGETQYF. The CDR3 bases are TGTGCCAGCCAGGTTGAGCGCGGGGGGCCCGGGGAGACCCAGTACTTC.

DNA of the CDR3: TGTGCCAGCAGTGGACGAGGGACTACCTACAATGAGCAGTTCTTC. Its translation is CASSGRGTTYNEQFF. The V call is TRBV6-4, the J call TRBJ2-1; TRBD2 matches 7 bases. The CDR3 runs 15 residues. Germline assignment: CDR1 MRHNA and CDR2 SNTAGT. J lost 2 bases, V lost 4 bases, and 5 bases had no gene match.

This rearrangement joins TRBV5-1 to TRBJ1-1; possibly TRBD1 for D (5 bases). Germline-derived CDR1 and CDR2 are SGHRS and YFSETQ. The CDR3 runs to 14 residues. Between the trimmed V and J ends, which lost 3 bases and 7 bases, there was a span of 16 bases. CDR3 sequence (DNA): TGCGCCAGCAGCTCCGGGACTCTTCACAGTGAAGCTTTCTTT. It yields the protein CASSSGTLHSEAFF.

The rearrangement uses TRBV4-1 and TRBJ2-2; D remains ambiguous. This CDR3 has 12 amino acids. V lost 3 bases and J lost 4, with 3 bases in between. Germline CDR1 and CDR2: MGHRA and YSYEKL. Here the CDR3 reads CASSHSTGELFF. The DNA for the CDR3 is TGCGCCAGCAGCCACTCCACCGGGGAGCTGTTTTTT.

The rearrangement joins TRBV9 to TRBJ2-1; D not certain. V gave up 2 bases and J gave up 9 bases, with 12 bases separating them. The length of the CDR3 is 13 residues. CDR1 is SGDLS, CDR2 YYNGEE, per germline. The CDR3 nucleotides read TGTGCCAGCAGCGTGCGGTCCCCCGGTGAGCAGTTCTTC. It is translated as CASSVRSPGEQFF.

CDR3 nucleotide sequence: TGTGCCAGCAGCTTTGGCGGAGGGGCGGGGAGCAATCAGCCCCAGCATTTT. Translating gives CASSFGGGAGSNQPQHF. The chain joins TRBV5-4 to TRBJ1-5, with a weak D call TRBD1 (5 bases). Germline loops: CDR1 SGHNT, CDR2 YYREEE (reference sequence). V gave up 2 bases and J gave up 1 base, with 16 bases separating them. The CDR3 totals 17 residues.

The chain carries TRBV6-5 and TRBJ1-4; 8 bases are shared with TRBD1. Germline assignment: CDR1 MNHEY and CDR2 SVGAGI. The trim removed 5 bases at V and 7 bases at J, leaving 9 bases unmatched. The CDR3 spans 15 residues. In nucleotides, the CDR3 is TGTGCCAGCAGTCAACAGGGGGGAGAGATTGAAAAACTGTTTTTT. Residues: CASSQQGGEIEKLFF.

V is TRBV14 and J is TRBJ2-7; D may be TRBD2 (5 bases). CDR1 is SGHDN and CDR2 is FVKESK in the germline V gene. CDR3 length equals 13 residues. V lost 6 bases and J 6 bases, leaving 15 bases between the germline ends. CDR3 residues: CASRRMGSGEQYF. The CDR3 DNA sequence: TGTGCCAGCAGACGGATGGGAAGCGGCGAGCAGTACTTC.

In DNA form, the CDR3 reads TGTGCCTGGAGTCTGGGGCTTGCAACTAATGAAAAACTGTTTTTT. This sequence encodes CAWSLGLATNEKLFF. The chain carries TRBV30 and TRBJ1-4; a possible D gene is TRBD1 (5 bases). V lost 2 bases and J 0 bases, leaving 10 bases between the germline ends. The CDR3 extends over 15 amino acids. Germline-derived CDR1 and CDR2 are GTSNPN and SVGIG (reference sequence).

This rearrangement joins TRBV13 to TRBJ2-5; TRBD2 matches at 11 bases. Losses at the gene ends were 5 bases for V and 1 base for J; bases not matched to a gene: 9. Germline values: CDR1 PRHDT, CDR2 FYEKMQ (reference sequence). This CDR3 comprises 17 residues. The CDR3 coding sequence is TGTGCCAGCAGCCCAGACCGACTAGCGGGGAGCCAAGAGACCCAGTACTTC. It yields the protein CASSPDRLAGSQETQYF.

The chain carries TRBV7-7 and TRBJ2-2, with a weak D call TRBD1 (5 bases). Germline V lookup: CDR1 SSHAT, CDR2 FNYEAQ (reference sequence). Trimming took 0 bases from V and 0 from J, leaving 11 bases between them. The CDR3 is 17 residues long. CDR3 residues: CASSLAPGLANTGELFF. In DNA form, the CDR3 reads TGTGCCAGCAGCTTAGCGCCAGGGCTAGCGAACACCGGGGAGCTGTTTTTT.

This chain uses TRBV20-1 with TRBJ2-3; D may be TRBD2 (5 bases). Germline V gene lookup returns CDR1 DFQATT and CDR2 SNEGSKA (reference sequence). V shed 8 bases and J shed 5 bases, with 11 bases lying between them. This CDR3 has 11 residues. This CDR3 reads CSSSRGDTQYF. CDR3 DNA sequence: TGCAGTTCGTCCCGGGGAGATACGCAGTATTTT.

The chain has TRBV3-1 (or the pseudogene TRBV3-2) and TRBJ2-1; 7 bases agree with TRBD2. Germline CDR1 reads LGHDT; CDR2 reads YNNKEL (reference sequence). The trim removed 2 bases at V and 13 bases at J, leaving 11 bases unmatched. The CDR3 covers 14 residues. CDR3 coding DNA: TGTGCCAGCAGCCAATCCCCTGGGGGGGGACCTCAGTTCTTC. It specifies CASSQSPGGGPQFF.

The chain carries TRBV5-1 and TRBJ2-5; 7 bases are shared with TRBD2. V gave up 6 bases and J gave up 1 base; unmatched junction bases: 9. The CDR3 contains 15 residues. The germline CDR1 and CDR2 sequences are SGHRS and YFSETQ. CDR3 loop: CASKLLPGGQETQYF. In DNA, the CDR3 is TGCGCCAGCAAACTTCTACCGGGGGGCCAAGAGACCCAGTACTTC.

The rearrangement joins TRBV5-1 to TRBJ1-2; tentatively, D is TRBD1 (6 bases). Germline V CDR1 and CDR2: SGHRS, YFSETQ. The V gene lost 3 bases and the J gene lost 8 bases, with 11 bases spanning the gap. This CDR3 has 12 amino acids. CDR3 sequence (DNA): TGCGCCAGCAGCTCAGACAGGAGCGGCTACACCTTC. It specifies CASSSDRSGYTF.

The chain has TRBV12-3 or TRBV12-4 and TRBJ2-1; 7 nucleotides agree with TRBD2. The V and J ends lost 6 bases and 9 bases, in that order; junction bases with no gene match: 5. The CDR3 totals 12 residues. DNA for the CDR3: TGTGCCAGCAGGACGCCGGGGGGTGAGCAGTTCTTC. This codes for CASRTPGGEQFF.

This rearrangement joins TRBV7-2 to TRBJ1-2, with D hard to call. The germline V gene encodes CDR1 SGHTA and CDR2 FQGNSA. This CDR3 has 13 amino acids. V gave up 1 base and J gave up 4 bases, with 7 bases separating them. CDR3 sequence: CASSLDGAYGYTF. CDR3 sequence (DNA): TGTGCCAGCAGCTTAGACGGAGCCTATGGCTACACCTTC.